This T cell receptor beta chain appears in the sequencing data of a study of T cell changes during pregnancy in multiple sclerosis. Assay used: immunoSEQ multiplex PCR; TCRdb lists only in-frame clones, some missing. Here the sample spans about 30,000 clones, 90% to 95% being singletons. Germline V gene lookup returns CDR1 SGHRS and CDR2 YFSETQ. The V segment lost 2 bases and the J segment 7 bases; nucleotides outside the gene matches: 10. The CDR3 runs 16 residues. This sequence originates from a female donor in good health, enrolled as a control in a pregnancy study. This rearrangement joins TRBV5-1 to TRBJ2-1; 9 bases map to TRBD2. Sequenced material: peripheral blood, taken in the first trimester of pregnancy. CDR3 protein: CASSFGLAGPGNEQFF. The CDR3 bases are TGCGCCAGCAGCTTTGGGCTAGCGGGACCTGGGAATGAGCAGTTCTTC. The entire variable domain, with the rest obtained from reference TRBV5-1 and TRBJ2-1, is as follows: KAGVTQTPRYLIKTRGQQVTLSCSPISGHRSVSWYQQTPGQGLQFLFEYFSETQRNKGNFPGRFSGRQFSNSRSEMNVSTLELGDSALYLCASSFGLAGPGNEQFFGPGTRLTVL.